The rows below give T cell receptor beta chains drawn from one sample of a study of CD8+CD57+ T cells in acquired aplastic anemia. TCRdb passed the reads through MiXCR, listing each CDR3 protein once. The sample lists about 270,000 distinct CDR3 sequences, around 60% seen once, with around 7.6% in the top ten. Sequenced sample: sorted CD4+, CD8+, or CD8+CD57+ T cells (not recorded which) from PBMCs. Receptor source: a human donor with severe aplastic anemia or a healthy control (not recorded which). Each CDR3 is given with its conserved first and last residue. The order of the fields is CDR3 DNA, CDR3 protein, D gene, clone size, V gene, J gene. D genes are given only for firm matches. Not all rows give a size; the values are once, few, many and, for expanded clones, a class.

CDR3 DNA: TGTGCCAGCAGCGGACAGGGAAAAAAGGACATTCAGTACTTC; CDR3 protein: CASSGQGKKDIQYF; D gene: TRBD1; clone size: NA; V gene: TRBV7-2; J gene: TRBJ2-4
CDR3 DNA: TGTGCCAGCAGCTTAGCGTCGAGCGGGAGCTACAATGAGCAGTTCTTC; CDR3 protein: CASSLASSGSYNEQFF; D gene: TRBD2; clone size: NA; V gene: TRBV7-2; J gene: TRBJ2-1
CDR3 DNA: TGTACCAGCAGCTTACTCGGGACAGGGGGATCTTACGAGCAGTATTTT; CDR3 protein: CTSSLLGTGGSYEQYF; D gene: TRBD1; clone size: once; V gene: TRBV7-9; J gene: TRBJ2-3
CDR3 DNA: TGCGCCAGCAGCTTGGAGGCTAGCGGGGGAAATGAGCAGTTCTTC; CDR3 protein: CASSLEASGGNEQFF; D gene: TRBD2; clone size: NA; V gene: TRBV5-1; J gene: TRBJ2-1
CDR3 DNA: TGCAGTGCTAAAGGGTTAGGGAGGGAGACCCAGTACTTC; CDR3 protein: CSAKGLGRETQYF; D gene: NA; clone size: once; V gene: TRBV20-1; J gene: TRBJ2-5
CDR3 DNA: TGTGCCAGCTCACCACGTGGGGCTGAGGCACCCCTCCACTTT; CDR3 protein: CASSPRGAEAPLHF; D gene: NA; clone size: many; V gene: TRBV18; J gene: TRBJ1-6
CDR3 DNA: TGTGCCTGGAGTCATTTCTGGACTTTCTTT; CDR3 protein: CAWSHFWTFF; D gene: NA; clone size: NA; V gene: TRBV30; J gene: TRBJ1-1
CDR3 DNA: TGTGCCAGCAGCTTAGCCCCCGACAGCTTGAACACTGAAGCTTTCTTT; CDR3 protein: CASSLAPDSLNTEAFF; D gene: NA; clone size: NA; V gene: TRBV7-9; J gene: TRBJ1-1
CDR3 DNA: TGTGCCAGCAGCGTGCTCGACGGGCCGGCTGGCTACACCTTC; CDR3 protein: CASSVLDGPAGYTF; D gene: NA; clone size: NA; V gene: TRBV9; J gene: TRBJ1-2
CDR3 DNA: TGCAGCGTAGTACAGGGGGCGAGTGGCTACACCTTC; CDR3 protein: CSVVQGASGYTF; D gene: TRBD1; clone size: NA; V gene: TRBV29-1; J gene: TRBJ1-2
CDR3 DNA: TGTGCCAGCAGCTCCTGGGGTTTATCTGGAAACACCATATATTTT; CDR3 protein: CASSSWGLSGNTIYF; D gene: NA; clone size: NA; V gene: TRBV5-6; J gene: TRBJ1-3
CDR3 DNA: TGTGCCAGCAGCCCGGGACTTCAGTCTGGAAACACCATATATTTT; CDR3 protein: CASSPGLQSGNTIYF; D gene: NA; clone size: many; V gene: TRBV7-3; J gene: TRBJ1-3
CDR3 DNA: TGTGCCACCAGTGAAAGGGATACGCAGTATTTT; CDR3 protein: CATSERDTQYF; D gene: NA; clone size: NA; V gene: TRBV24-1; J gene: TRBJ2-3
CDR3 DNA: TGTGCCAGTAGTATCAACCCCTGGGCCTACGAGCAGTACTTC; CDR3 protein: CASSINPWAYEQYF; D gene: NA; clone size: NA; V gene: TRBV19; J gene: TRBJ2-7
CDR3 DNA: TGCAGTGCTAGAATCGGGGTAATGGGGCCCCAGCATTTT; CDR3 protein: CSARIGVMGPQHF; D gene: NA; clone size: many; V gene: TRBV20-1; J gene: TRBJ1-5
CDR3 DNA: TGTGCCAGCAGTGAATTAGGGTCGGACAAAAACATTCAGTACTTC; CDR3 protein: CASSELGSDKNIQYF; D gene: NA; clone size: many; V gene: TRBV2; J gene: TRBJ2-4
CDR3 DNA: TGTGCCAGCAAGGGGGAATCGGGTGAGCAGTTCTTC; CDR3 protein: CASKGESGEQFF; D gene: NA; clone size: NA; V gene: TRBV2; J gene: TRBJ2-1
CDR3 DNA: TGCAGTGCTAGAGATTTGATGGGGGAGAGGGTGCCCCAGCATTTT; CDR3 protein: CSARDLMGERVPQHF; D gene: NA; clone size: many; V gene: TRBV20-1; J gene: TRBJ1-5
CDR3 DNA: TGTGCCAGCAGTGGGACAGGGAGCGGTGAAAAACTGTTTTTT; CDR3 protein: CASSGTGSGEKLFF; D gene: TRBD1; clone size: many; V gene: TRBV28; J gene: TRBJ1-4
CDR3 DNA: TGTGCCACCAGCAGAGAGGGACTCACCTACGAGCAGTACTTC; CDR3 protein: CATSREGLTYEQYF; D gene: NA; clone size: NA; V gene: TRBV15; J gene: TRBJ2-7
CDR3 DNA: TGTGCCAGCAGCTCCCGGGGGGGCTCCTACAATGAGCAGTTCTTC; CDR3 protein: CASSSRGGSYNEQFF; D gene: TRBD2; clone size: NA; V gene: TRBV7-3; J gene: TRBJ2-1
CDR3 DNA: TGTGCCATCAGGAAGACCGGGACGGAGGATCAGCCCCAGCATTTT; CDR3 protein: CAIRKTGTEDQPQHF; D gene: NA; clone size: NA; V gene: TRBV12-3/TRBV12-4; J gene: TRBJ1-5
CDR3 DNA: TGTGCCATCAGCACGGGACAGGACTTCTATGGCTACACCTTC; CDR3 protein: CAISTGQDFYGYTF; D gene: TRBD1; clone size: NA; V gene: TRBV10-3; J gene: TRBJ1-2
CDR3 DNA: TGTGCCAGTATGCACTCGGGCTATGGCTACACCTTC; CDR3 protein: CASMHSGYGYTF; D gene: NA; clone size: NA; V gene: TRBV19; J gene: TRBJ1-2
CDR3 DNA: TGTGCCATCAGTGAGAGTCTAGCGGGCCCCTACGAGCAGTACTTC; CDR3 protein: CAISESLAGPYEQYF; D gene: TRBD2; clone size: few; V gene: TRBV10-3; J gene: TRBJ2-7
CDR3 DNA: TGCGCCAGCAGCCAATTAGACATGGGGTTGTCTGGAAACACCATATATTTT; CDR3 protein: CASSQLDMGLSGNTIYF; D gene: NA; clone size: many; V gene: TRBV4-1; J gene: TRBJ1-3
CDR3 DNA: TGTGTCAGCAGGGTAGGGCAGGGTCCCTACGAGCAGTACTTC; CDR3 protein: CVSRVGQGPYEQYF; D gene: NA; clone size: NA; V gene: TRBV2; J gene: TRBJ2-7
CDR3 DNA: TGCAGCGTCACGCTTGGCGGGGGCACTGAAGCTTTCTTT; CDR3 protein: CSVTLGGGTEAFF; D gene: NA; clone size: many; V gene: TRBV29-1; J gene: TRBJ1-1
CDR3 DNA: TGTGCCAGCAGCCCCTACAGTAATGGCTACACCTTC; CDR3 protein: CASSPYSNGYTF; D gene: NA; clone size: once; V gene: TRBV7-9; J gene: TRBJ1-2
CDR3 DNA: TGTGCCAGCAGTGAGAACAGGGAAAGCGAGCAGTACTTC; CDR3 protein: CASSENRESEQYF; D gene: NA; clone size: many; V gene: TRBV2; J gene: TRBJ2-7
CDR3 DNA: TGTGCCAGCAGCCCTCGAAAGAGCGGGGACACAGATACGCAGTATTTT; CDR3 protein: CASSPRKSGDTDTQYF; D gene: TRBD2; clone size: NA; V gene: TRBV5-5; J gene: TRBJ2-3
CDR3 DNA: TGTGCCACCAGGGGCAGGGGGAACACCGGGGAGCTGTTTTTT; CDR3 protein: CATRGRGNTGELFF; D gene: NA; clone size: many; V gene: TRBV24-1; J gene: TRBJ2-2
CDR3 DNA: TGTGCCAGCAGTTTTGGGCCTAACTATGGCTACACCTTC; CDR3 protein: CASSFGPNYGYTF; D gene: NA; clone size: few; V gene: TRBV27; J gene: TRBJ1-2
CDR3 DNA: TGTGCCAGCAGCCCCGGGACAGTAGCCACAGATACGCAGTATTTT; CDR3 protein: CASSPGTVATDTQYF; D gene: TRBD1; clone size: many; V gene: TRBV5-5; J gene: TRBJ2-3
CDR3 DNA: TGTGCCAGCTCGCGGGATGCCGCGGAAGAGACCCAGTACTTC; CDR3 protein: CASSRDAAEETQYF; D gene: NA; clone size: NA; V gene: TRBV7-3; J gene: TRBJ2-5
CDR3 DNA: TGTGCCATCAGTGAGAGAGGGACAGCTAGTAATCAGCCCCAGCATTTT; CDR3 protein: CAISERGTASNQPQHF; D gene: TRBD1; clone size: NA; V gene: TRBV10-3; J gene: TRBJ1-5
CDR3 DNA: TGCAGTGCTGGCACGGCAGCGGTCTATGGCTACACCTTC; CDR3 protein: CSAGTAAVYGYTF; D gene: NA; clone size: NA; V gene: TRBV20-1; J gene: TRBJ1-2
CDR3 DNA: TGCAGTGCCAGCACTGACAAATGGGACAGGGAGGACTATGGCTACACCTTC; CDR3 protein: CSASTDKWDREDYGYTF; D gene: TRBD1; clone size: many; V gene: TRBV20-1; J gene: TRBJ1-2
CDR3 DNA: TGTGCCAGCAGCTTAGCGCCCGGCGGGGGCACAGATACGCAGTATTTT; CDR3 protein: CASSLAPGGGTDTQYF; D gene: NA; clone size: many; V gene: TRBV7-9; J gene: TRBJ2-3
CDR3 DNA: TGCAGTGCTAAGGAGGGTAACACTGAAGCTTTCTTT; CDR3 protein: CSAKEGNTEAFF; D gene: NA; clone size: NA; V gene: TRBV20-1; J gene: TRBJ1-1
CDR3 DNA: TGTGCCACCAGTGACCGAACCTACGAGCAGTACTTC; CDR3 protein: CATSDRTYEQYF; D gene: NA; clone size: many; V gene: TRBV24-1; J gene: TRBJ2-7
CDR3 DNA: TGTGCCAGCAATCCTAGCGGGAGCGGCCACGAGCAGTACTTC; CDR3 protein: CASNPSGSGHEQYF; D gene: TRBD2; clone size: NA; V gene: TRBV6-6; J gene: TRBJ2-7
CDR3 DNA: TGTGCCAGCAGTTACCGGGACACGAAACCCTACGAGCAGTACTTC; CDR3 protein: CASSYRDTKPYEQYF; D gene: NA; clone size: NA; V gene: TRBV7-9; J gene: TRBJ2-7
CDR3 DNA: TGCAGCGTTGAAGATCGGCCTGGGCCACGCACCAACTATGGCTACACCTTC; CDR3 protein: CSVEDRPGPRTNYGYTF; D gene: NA; clone size: many; V gene: TRBV29-1; J gene: TRBJ1-2
CDR3 DNA: TGCAGTGCCAAGCGGACTCAAGAGACCCAGTACTTC; CDR3 protein: CSAKRTQETQYF; D gene: NA; clone size: NA; V gene: TRBV20-1; J gene: TRBJ2-5
CDR3 DNA: TGTGCCAGCAGTTACTCGAGGGCGGCTAACTATGGCTACACCTTC; CDR3 protein: CASSYSRAANYGYTF; D gene: NA; clone size: many; V gene: TRBV6-5; J gene: TRBJ1-2
CDR3 DNA: TGCGCCAGCAGCCCCTTCGTCGGGACAGGGGGGATATCGACCTATAATTCACCCCTCCACTTT; CDR3 protein: CASSPFVGTGGISTYNSPLHF; D gene: TRBD1; clone size: NA; V gene: TRBV5-1; J gene: TRBJ1-6
CDR3 DNA: TGCGCCAGCAGCTTGGGAGGGGCTCGGTCACCTCTCCACTTT; CDR3 protein: CASSLGGARSPLHF; D gene: NA; clone size: NA; V gene: TRBV5-1; J gene: TRBJ1-6
CDR3 DNA: TGTGCCAGCAGCTTAGCCGGGACAGGGGAGTTTTCCTACGAGCAGTACTTC; CDR3 protein: CASSLAGTGEFSYEQYF; D gene: TRBD1; clone size: once; V gene: TRBV7-2; J gene: TRBJ2-7
CDR3 DNA: TGTGCCAGCAGCCAAGGGGGGGGACTAAACAGGGATAACACTGAAGCTTTCTTT; CDR3 protein: CASSQGGGLNRDNTEAFF; D gene: NA; clone size: many; V gene: TRBV4-2; J gene: TRBJ1-1
CDR3 DNA: TGTGCCAGCATCGCGGGACAGGGCCATCAGCCCCAGCATTTT; CDR3 protein: CASIAGQGHQPQHF; D gene: TRBD1; clone size: few; V gene: TRBV28; J gene: TRBJ1-5
CDR3 DNA: TGCGCCAGCAGCCCAAGGGGGGAGAGCTCCTACGAGCAGTACTTC; CDR3 protein: CASSPRGESSYEQYF; D gene: NA; clone size: NA; V gene: TRBV5-1; J gene: TRBJ2-7
CDR3 DNA: TGTGCCAGCAGCTTAGGTCGTCGACTAGCGGGGGGTGGCGGGGAGCTGTTTTTT; CDR3 protein: CASSLGRRLAGGGGELFF; D gene: TRBD2; clone size: NA; V gene: TRBV7-2; J gene: TRBJ2-2
CDR3 DNA: TGTGCCAGCGGCCAGGGCAACTATTCACCCCTCCACTTT; CDR3 protein: CASGQGNYSPLHF; D gene: NA; clone size: NA; V gene: TRBV19; J gene: TRBJ1-6